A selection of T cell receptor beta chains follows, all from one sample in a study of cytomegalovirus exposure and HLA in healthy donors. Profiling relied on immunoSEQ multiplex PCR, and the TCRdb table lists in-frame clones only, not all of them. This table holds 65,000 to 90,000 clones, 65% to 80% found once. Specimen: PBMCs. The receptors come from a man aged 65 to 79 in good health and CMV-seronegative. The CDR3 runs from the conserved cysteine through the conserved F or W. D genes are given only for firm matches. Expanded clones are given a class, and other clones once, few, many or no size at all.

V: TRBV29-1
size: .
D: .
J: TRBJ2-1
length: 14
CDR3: CSVKFSGKGDEQFF
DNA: TGCAGCGTTAAGTTTTCGGGGAAAGGCGATGAGCAGTTCTTC

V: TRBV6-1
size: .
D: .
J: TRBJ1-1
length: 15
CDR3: CASSKNRPMNTEAFF
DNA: TGTGCCAGCAGCAAGAACAGACCCATGAACACTGAAGCTTTCTTT

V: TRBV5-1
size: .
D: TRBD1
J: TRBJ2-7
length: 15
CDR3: CASSLGTGGTEEQYF
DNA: TGCGCCAGCAGCTTGGGGACAGGGGGGACTGAAGAGCAGTACTTC

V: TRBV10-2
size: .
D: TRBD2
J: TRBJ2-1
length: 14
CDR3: CASRLAGIQDEQFF
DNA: TGCGCCAGCCGACTAGCGGGAATACAAGATGAGCAGTTCTTC

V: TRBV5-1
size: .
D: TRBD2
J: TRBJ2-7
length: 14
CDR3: CASSFGTSGYEQYF
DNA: TGCGCCAGCAGCTTTGGGACTAGCGGCTACGAGCAGTACTTC

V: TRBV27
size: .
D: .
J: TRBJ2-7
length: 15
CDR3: CASSPLYSGGGEQYF
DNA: TGTGCCAGCAGTCCCCTTTACTCTGGGGGCGGCGAGCAGTACTTC

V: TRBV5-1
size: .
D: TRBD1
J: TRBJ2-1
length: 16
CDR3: CASSSTSGTGGNEQFF
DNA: TGCGCCAGCAGCTCGACCTCCGGGACAGGGGGCAATGAGCAGTTCTTC

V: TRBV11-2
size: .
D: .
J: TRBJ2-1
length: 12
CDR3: CASSLVTPTQFF
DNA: TGTGCCAGCAGCTTAGTAACTCCTACCCAGTTCTTC

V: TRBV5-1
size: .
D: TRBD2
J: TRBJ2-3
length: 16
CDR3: CASSLGSSGRVDTQYF
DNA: TGCGCCAGCAGCTTGGGTAGTAGCGGGAGGGTCGATACGCAGTATTTT

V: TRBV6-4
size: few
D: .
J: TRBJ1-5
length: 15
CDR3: CASSWTADGNQPQHF
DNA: TGTGCCAGCAGCTGGACAGCGGACGGCAATCAGCCCCAGCATTTT

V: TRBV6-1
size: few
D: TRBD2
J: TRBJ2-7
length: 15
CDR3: CASLLLAGDSYEQYF
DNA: TGTGCCAGCCTCCTTCTAGCGGGGGACTCCTACGAGCAGTACTTC

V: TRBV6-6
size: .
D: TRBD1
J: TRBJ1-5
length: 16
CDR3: CASTPRDRGSNQPQHF
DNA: TGTGCCAGCACCCCGAGGGACAGGGGAAGCAATCAGCCCCAGCATTTT

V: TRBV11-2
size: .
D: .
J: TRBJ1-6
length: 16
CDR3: CASTETGFRNNSPLHF
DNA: TGTGCCAGCACCGAGACGGGGTTTAGAAATAATTCACCCCTCCACTTT

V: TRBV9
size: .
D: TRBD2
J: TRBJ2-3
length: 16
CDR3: CASSVGAGEPVDTQYF
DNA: TGTGCCAGCAGCGTAGGAGCGGGAGAACCGGTAGATACGCAGTATTTT

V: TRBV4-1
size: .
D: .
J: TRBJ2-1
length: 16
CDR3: CASSQDYGSSYNEQFF
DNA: TGCGCCAGCAGCCAAGATTACGGGAGCTCCTACAATGAGCAGTTCTTC

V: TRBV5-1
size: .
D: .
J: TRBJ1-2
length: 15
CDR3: CASSLVAGPNYGYTF
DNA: TGCGCCAGCAGCTTGGTCGCAGGGCCTAACTATGGCTACACCTTC

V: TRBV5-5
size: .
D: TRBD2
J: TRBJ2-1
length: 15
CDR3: CASSSPGGGNNEQFF
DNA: TGTGCCAGCAGCTCCCCTGGCGGGGGAAACAATGAGCAGTTCTTC

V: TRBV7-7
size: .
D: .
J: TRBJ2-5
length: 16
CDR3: CASSLGRRGGQETQYF
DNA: TGTGCTAGCAGCTTAGGGAGGCGGGGCGGCCAAGAGACCCAGTACTTC

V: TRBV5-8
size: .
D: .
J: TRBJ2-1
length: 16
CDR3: CASSLGSLASYNEQFF
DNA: TGTGCCAGCAGCTTGGGTTCACTAGCCTCCTACAATGAGCAGTTCTTC

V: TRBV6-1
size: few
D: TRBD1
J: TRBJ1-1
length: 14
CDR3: CASSEMVQGAEAFF
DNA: TGTGCCAGCAGTGAAATGGTCCAGGGGGCTGAAGCTTTCTTT

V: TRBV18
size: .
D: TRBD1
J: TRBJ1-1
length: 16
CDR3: CASSPIRTGPDTEAFF
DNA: TGTGCCAGCTCACCGATAAGGACAGGCCCAGACACTGAAGCTTTCTTT

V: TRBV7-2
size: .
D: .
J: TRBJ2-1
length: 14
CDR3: CASSTPRGNNEQFF
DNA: TGTGCCAGCAGCACCCCGAGGGGGAACAATGAGCAGTTCTTC

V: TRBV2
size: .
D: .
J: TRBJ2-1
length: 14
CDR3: CASSELQGPHEQFF
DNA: TGTGCCAGCAGTGAACTACAGGGCCCCCATGAGCAGTTCTTC

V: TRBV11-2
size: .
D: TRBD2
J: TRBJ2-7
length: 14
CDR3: CASSLGGGSYEQYF
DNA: TGTGCCAGCAGCTTGGGGGGGGGCTCCTACGAGCAGTACTTC

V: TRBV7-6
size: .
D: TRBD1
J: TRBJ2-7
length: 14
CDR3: CASSQGQGTGEQYF
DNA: TGTGCCAGCAGCCAGGGACAGGGAACCGGCGAGCAGTACTTC

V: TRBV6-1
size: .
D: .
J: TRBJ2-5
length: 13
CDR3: CASEPAQGETQYF
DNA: TGTGCCAGCGAGCCGGCCCAGGGGGAGACCCAGTACTTC

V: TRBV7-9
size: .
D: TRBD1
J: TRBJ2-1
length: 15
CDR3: CASSGEALGGGEQFF
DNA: TGTGCCAGCAGCGGAGAGGCTTTAGGGGGCGGTGAGCAGTTCTTC

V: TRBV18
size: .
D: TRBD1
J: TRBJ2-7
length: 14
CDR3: CASVRQGTEYEQYF
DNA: TGTGCCAGCGTAAGACAGGGGACCGAGTACGAGCAGTACTTC

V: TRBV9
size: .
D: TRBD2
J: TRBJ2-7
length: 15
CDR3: CASSVAPSGSYEQYF
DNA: TGTGCCAGCAGCGTAGCCCCTAGCGGGAGTTACGAGCAGTACTTC

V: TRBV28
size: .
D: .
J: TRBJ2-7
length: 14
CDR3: CASSLRGPTYEQYF
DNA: TGTGCCAGCAGTCTGCGGGGCCCGACCTACGAGCAGTACTTC

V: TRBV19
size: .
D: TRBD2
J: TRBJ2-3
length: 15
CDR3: CASSIRGGDTDTQYF
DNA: TGTGCCAGTAGTATTCGCGGGGGGGACACAGATACGCAGTATTTT

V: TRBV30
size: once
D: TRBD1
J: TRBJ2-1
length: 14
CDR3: CAWSGGQGGNEQFF
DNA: TGTGCCTGGAGTGGGGGACAGGGAGGGAATGAGCAGTTCTTC

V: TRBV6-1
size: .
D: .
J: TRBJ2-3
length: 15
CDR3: CASSPQGASTDTQYF
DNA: TGTGCCAGCAGTCCTCAGGGTGCCAGCACAGATACGCAGTATTTT

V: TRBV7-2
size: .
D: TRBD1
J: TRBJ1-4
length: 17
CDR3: CASSARGQAGWGEKLFF
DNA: TGTGCCAGCAGCGCGCGGGGACAGGCGGGTTGGGGTGAAAAACTGTTTTTT

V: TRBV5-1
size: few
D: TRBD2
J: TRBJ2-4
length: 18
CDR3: CASSLGTLAGGQGNIQYF
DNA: TGCGCCAGCAGCCTTGGAACGTTAGCGGGGGGGCAGGGAAACATTCAGTACTTC

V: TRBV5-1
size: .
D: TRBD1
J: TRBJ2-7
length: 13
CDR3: CASAPGQTYEQYF
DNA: TGCGCCAGCGCGCCGGGACAGACTTACGAGCAGTACTTC

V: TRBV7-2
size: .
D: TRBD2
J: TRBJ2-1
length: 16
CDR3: CASRQTGTSAYNEQFF
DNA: TGTGCCAGCAGGCAAACCGGGACTAGCGCCTACAATGAGCAGTTCTTC

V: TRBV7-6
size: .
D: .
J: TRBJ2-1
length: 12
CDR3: CASSFRVGEQFF
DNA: TGTGCCAGCAGCTTTCGGGTCGGTGAGCAGTTCTTC

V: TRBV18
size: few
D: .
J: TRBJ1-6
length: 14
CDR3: CASSPQDYNSPLHF
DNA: TGTGCCAGCTCACCTCAGGACTATAATTCACCCCTCCACTTT

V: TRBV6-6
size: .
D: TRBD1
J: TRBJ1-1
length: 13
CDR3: CASSYEGARTAFF
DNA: TGTGCCAGCAGTTACGAGGGGGCGCGAACGGCTTTCTTT

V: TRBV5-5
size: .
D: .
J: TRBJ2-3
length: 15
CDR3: CASSLVVSGADTQYF
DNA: TGTGCCAGCAGCTTAGTGGTCTCGGGGGCAGATACGCAGTATTTT

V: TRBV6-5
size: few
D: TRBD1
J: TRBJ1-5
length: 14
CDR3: CASSRTGPSQPQHF
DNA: TGTGCCAGCAGTAGGACAGGGCCATCTCAGCCCCAGCATTTT

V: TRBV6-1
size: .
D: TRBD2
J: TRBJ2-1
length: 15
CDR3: CASSATSADYNEQFF
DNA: TGTGCCAGCAGTGCCACTAGCGCGGACTACAATGAGCAGTTCTTC

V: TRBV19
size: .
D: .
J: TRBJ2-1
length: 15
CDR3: CASSILGSSYNEQFF
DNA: TGTGCCAGTAGTATTCTGGGGAGCTCCTACAATGAGCAGTTCTTC

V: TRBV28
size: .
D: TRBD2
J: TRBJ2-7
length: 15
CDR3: CASSSGGGAIYEQYF
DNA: TGTGCCAGCAGTTCCGGCGGGGGGGCGATCTACGAGCAGTACTTC

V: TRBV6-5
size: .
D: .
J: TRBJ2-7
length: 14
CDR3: CASRGQGPTWEQYF
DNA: TGTGCCAGCAGGGGGCAGGGGCCCACTTGGGAGCAGTACTTC

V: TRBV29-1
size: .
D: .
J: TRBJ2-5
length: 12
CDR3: CSVETQATGQYF
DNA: TGCAGCGTTGAAACACAAGCTACCGGGCAGTACTTC

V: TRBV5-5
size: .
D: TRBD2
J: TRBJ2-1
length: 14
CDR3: CATRGGGLNNEQFF
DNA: TGTGCCACCCGCGGGGGGGGCCTAAACAATGAGCAGTTCTTC

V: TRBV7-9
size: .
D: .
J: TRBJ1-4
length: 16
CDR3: CSSSLMTAPTNEKLFF
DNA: TGTTCCAGCAGCTTGATGACAGCCCCAACTAATGAAAAACTGTTTTTT

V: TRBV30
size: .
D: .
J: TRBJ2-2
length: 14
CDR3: CAWSVGGTSGELFF
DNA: TGTGCCTGGAGTGTCGGGGGAACGTCCGGGGAGCTGTTTTTT

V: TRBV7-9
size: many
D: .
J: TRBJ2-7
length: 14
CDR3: CASSMPGPAGEQYF
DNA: TGTGCCAGCAGCATGCCGGGACCCGCGGGGGAGCAGTACTTC